Sequencing of this T cell receptor beta chain was carried out in a study of graft-versus-host responses after intestinal transplantation. With respect to this clone: Its target is not known.

TCRdb keeps only in-frame clones here, not all; method: immunoSEQ multiplex PCR. This sample has more than 65,000 clones, with 84% found just once. CDR1 MDHEN and CDR2 SYDVKM come from the germline V gene. Between the trimmed V and J ends, which lost 3 bases and 1 base, there was a span of 12 bases. CDR3 length: 15 amino acids. This sequence was found in a human donor who was the organ donor for an intestinal transplant. The chain recombines TRBV28 with TRBJ1-1; D is undetermined. This specimen consisted of unstimulated CD4+ T cells sorted from spleen or lymph node cells, obtained before transplant. CDR3: CASSFLRRQNTEAFF. CDR3 nucleotide sequence: TGTGCCAGCAGTTTCCTTCGTAGACAGAACACTGAAGCTTTCTTT.